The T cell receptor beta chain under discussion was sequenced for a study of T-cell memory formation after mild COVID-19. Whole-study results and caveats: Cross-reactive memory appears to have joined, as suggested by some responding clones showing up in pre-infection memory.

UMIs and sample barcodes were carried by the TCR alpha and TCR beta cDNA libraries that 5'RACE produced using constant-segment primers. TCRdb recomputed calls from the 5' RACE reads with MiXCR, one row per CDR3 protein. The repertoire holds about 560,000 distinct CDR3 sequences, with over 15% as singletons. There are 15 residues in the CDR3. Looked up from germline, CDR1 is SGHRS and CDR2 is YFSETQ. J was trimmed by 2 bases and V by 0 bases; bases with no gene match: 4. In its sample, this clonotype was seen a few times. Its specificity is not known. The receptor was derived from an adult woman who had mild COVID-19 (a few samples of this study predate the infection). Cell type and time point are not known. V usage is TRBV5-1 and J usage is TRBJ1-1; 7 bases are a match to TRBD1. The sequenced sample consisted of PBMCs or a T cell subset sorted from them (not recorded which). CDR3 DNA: TGCGCCAGCAGCTTGGGACAGGGCCCTAACACTGAAGCTTTCTTT. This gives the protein CASSLGQGPNTEAFF. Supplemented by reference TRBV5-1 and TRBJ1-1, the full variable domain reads KAGVTQTPRYLIKTRGQQVTLSCSPISGHRSVSWYQQTPGQGLQFLFEYFSETQRNKGNFPGRFSGRQFSNSRSEMNVSTLELGDSALYLCASSLGQGPNTEAFFGQGTRLTVV.